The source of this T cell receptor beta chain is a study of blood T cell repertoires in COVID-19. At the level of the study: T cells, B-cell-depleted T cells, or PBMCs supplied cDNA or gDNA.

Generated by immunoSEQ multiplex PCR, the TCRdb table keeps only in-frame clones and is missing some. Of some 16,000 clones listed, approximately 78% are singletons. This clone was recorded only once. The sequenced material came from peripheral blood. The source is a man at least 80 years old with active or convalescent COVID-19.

As DNA, the CDR3 is TGTGCCAGCACCCAGAACACTGAAGCTTTCTTT. Residues: CASTQNTEAFF. V gene TRBV6-6 combines with J gene TRBJ1-1; D is unresolved. The V gene lost 7 bases and the J gene lost 1 base, with 4 bases spanning the gap. CDR1 is MNHNY and CDR2 is SVGAGI in the germline V gene (reference sequence). The CDR3 length is 11 residues.